This T cell receptor beta chain originates from a study of blood T cells in healthy people across ages. Germline V gene lookup returns CDR1 MDHEN and CDR2 SYDVKM. The V end lost 7 bases, the J end lost 3 bases, and 9 bases lay between the germline ends. The CDR3 spans 13 residues. Next came a second PCR, run for about 7 to 12 cycles, which used a sample-barcoded 5' primer along with a J-beta primer mix. Each CDR3 protein gets one entry after TCRdb re-called the 5' RACE reads with MiXCR. The data contain 1 million to 1.2 million distinct CDR3 sequences, roughly two fifths of them singletons. This TCR was recovered from a man aged 18 to 35 in good health. The genes are TRBV28 and TRBJ1-4; TRBD1 might be the D (5 bases). The sequenced sample was blood. The CDR3 is CASMGGANEKLFF. Written as DNA, the CDR3 is TGTGCCAGCATGGGGGGAGCTAATGAAAAACTGTTTTTT.